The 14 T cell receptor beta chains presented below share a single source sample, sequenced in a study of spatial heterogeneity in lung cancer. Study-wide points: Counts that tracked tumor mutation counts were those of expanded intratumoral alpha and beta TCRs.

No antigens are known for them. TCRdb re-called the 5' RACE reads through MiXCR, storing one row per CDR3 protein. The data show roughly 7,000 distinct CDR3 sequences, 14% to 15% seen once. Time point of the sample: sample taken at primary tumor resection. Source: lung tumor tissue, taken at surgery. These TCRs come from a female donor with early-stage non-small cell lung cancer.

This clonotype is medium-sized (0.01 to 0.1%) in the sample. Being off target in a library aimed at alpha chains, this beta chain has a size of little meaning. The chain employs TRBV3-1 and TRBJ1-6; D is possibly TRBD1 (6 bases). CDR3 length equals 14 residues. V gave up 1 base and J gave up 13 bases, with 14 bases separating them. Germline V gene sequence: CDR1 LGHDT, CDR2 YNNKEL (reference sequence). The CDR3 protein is CASSQGQAANPLHF. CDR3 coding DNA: TGTGCCAGCAGCCAAGGACAGGCCGCCAATCCCCTCCACTTT.

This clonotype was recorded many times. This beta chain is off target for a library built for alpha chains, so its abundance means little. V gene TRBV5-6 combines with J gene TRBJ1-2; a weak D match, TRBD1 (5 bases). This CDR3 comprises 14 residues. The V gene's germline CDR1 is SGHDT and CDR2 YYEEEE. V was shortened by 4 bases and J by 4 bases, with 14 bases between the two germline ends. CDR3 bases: TGTGCCAGCAGCGTGTACCGGGGCCGCTATGGCTACACCTTC. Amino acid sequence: CASSVYRGRYGYTF.

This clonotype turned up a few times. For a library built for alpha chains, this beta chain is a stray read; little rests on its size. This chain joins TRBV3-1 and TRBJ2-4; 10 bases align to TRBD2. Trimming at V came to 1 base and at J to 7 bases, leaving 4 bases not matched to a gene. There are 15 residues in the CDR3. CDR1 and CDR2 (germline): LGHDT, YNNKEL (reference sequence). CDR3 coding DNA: TGTGCCAGCAGCCAAGGGGCTAGCGGGAGTAACATTCAGTACTTC. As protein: CASSQGASGSNIQYF.

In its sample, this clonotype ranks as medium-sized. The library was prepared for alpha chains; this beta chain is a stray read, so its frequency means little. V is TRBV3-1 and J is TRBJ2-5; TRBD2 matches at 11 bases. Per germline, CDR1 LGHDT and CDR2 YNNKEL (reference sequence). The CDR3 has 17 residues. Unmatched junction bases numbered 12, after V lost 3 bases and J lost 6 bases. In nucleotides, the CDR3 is TGTGCCAGCAGCCAGGCCGGGACTAGCGGTCGAGGCCAGACCCAGTACTTC. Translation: CASSQAGTSGRGQTQYF.

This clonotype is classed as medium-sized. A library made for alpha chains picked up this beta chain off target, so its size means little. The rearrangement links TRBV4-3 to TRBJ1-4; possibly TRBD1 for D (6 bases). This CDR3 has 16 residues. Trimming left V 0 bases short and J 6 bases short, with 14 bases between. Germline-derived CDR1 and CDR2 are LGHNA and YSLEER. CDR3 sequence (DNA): TGCGCCAGCAGCCAAGATAGGGGGGTATGGTATGAAAAACTGTTTTTT. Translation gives CASSQDRGVWYEKLFF.

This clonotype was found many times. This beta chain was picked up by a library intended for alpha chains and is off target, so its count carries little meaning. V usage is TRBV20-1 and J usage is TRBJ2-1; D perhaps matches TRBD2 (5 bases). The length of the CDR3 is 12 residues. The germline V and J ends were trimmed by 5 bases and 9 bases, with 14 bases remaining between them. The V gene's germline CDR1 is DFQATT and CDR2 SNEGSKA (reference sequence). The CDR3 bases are TGCAGTGCTGATCCGGCTAGCCTTGAGCAGTTCTTC. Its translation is CSADPASLEQFF.

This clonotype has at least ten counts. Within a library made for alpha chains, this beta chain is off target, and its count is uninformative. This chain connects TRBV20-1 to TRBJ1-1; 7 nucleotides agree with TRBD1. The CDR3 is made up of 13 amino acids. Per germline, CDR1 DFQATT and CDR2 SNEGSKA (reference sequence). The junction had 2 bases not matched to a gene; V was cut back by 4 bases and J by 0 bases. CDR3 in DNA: TGCAGTGCTAATGGACAGGTGAACACTGAAGCTTTCTTT. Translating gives CSANGQVNTEAFF.

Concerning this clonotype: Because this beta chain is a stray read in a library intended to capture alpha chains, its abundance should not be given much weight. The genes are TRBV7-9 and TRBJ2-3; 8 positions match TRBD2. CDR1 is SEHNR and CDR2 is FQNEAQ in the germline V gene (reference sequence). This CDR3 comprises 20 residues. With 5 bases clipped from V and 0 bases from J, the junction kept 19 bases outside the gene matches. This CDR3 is CASSQERESFEGWSTDTQYF. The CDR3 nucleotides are TGTGCCAGCAGCCAAGAGCGGGAGTCTTTTGAGGGGTGGAGCACAGATACGCAGTATTTT.

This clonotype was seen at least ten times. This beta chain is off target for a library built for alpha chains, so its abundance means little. The CDR3 DNA follows: TGCGCCAGCACCAGCGGGCCGCCCGTGGTTAGCAATCAGCCCCAGCATTTT. Its protein product is CASTSGPPVVSNQPQHF. The chain uses TRBV4-1 and TRBJ1-5; no clear D gene. CDR1 and CDR2 from the germline V gene are MGHRA and YSYEKL. The CDR3 covers 17 residues. V dropped 7 bases and J dropped 0 bases, with 19 bases sitting between them.

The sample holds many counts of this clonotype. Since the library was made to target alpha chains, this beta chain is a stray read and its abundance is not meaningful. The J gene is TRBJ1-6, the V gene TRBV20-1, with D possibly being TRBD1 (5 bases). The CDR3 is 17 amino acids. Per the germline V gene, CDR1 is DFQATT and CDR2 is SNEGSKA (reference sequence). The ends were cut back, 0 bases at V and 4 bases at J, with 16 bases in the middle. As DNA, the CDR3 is TGCAGTGCTAGAGATGCCGTTGGGGGACCTTATAATTCACCCCTCCACTTT. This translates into CSARDAVGGPYNSPLHF.

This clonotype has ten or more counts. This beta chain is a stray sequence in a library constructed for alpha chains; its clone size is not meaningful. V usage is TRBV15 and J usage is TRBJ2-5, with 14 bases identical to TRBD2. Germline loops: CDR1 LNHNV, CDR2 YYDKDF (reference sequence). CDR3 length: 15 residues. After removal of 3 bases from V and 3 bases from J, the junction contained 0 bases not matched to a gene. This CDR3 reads CATSRTSGGEETQYF. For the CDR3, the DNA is TGTGCCACCAGCAGGACTAGCGGGGGGGAAGAGACCCAGTACTTC.

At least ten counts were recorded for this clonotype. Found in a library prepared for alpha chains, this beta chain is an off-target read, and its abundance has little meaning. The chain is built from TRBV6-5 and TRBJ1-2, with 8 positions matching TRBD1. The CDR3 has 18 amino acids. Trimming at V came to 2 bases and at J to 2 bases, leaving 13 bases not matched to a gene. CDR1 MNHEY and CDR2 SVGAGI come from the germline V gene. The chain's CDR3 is CASSYLSLHRGSNYGYTF. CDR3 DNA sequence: TGTGCCAGCAGTTACCTCAGCCTCCACAGGGGGTCCAACTATGGCTACACCTTC.

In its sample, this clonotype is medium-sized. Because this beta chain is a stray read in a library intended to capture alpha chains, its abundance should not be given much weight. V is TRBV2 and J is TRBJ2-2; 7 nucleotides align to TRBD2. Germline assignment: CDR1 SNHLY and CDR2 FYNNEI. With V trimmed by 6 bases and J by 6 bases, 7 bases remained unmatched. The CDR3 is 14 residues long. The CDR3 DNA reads TGTGCCAGCAGGGTCAGACTAGCAGCCGGGGAGCTGTTTTTT. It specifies CASRVRLAAGELFF.

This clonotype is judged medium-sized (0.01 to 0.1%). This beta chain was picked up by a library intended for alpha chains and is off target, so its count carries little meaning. The CDR3 coding sequence is TGCAGCGTTGGGGGGCCCGGGTCCCTCAAGGGTGAAGCTTTCTTT. This gives the protein CSVGGPGSLKGEAFF. The J gene is TRBJ1-1, the V gene TRBV29-1; D perhaps matches TRBD1 (6 bases). The CDR3 consists of 15 residues. Germline CDR1 is SQVTM and CDR2 is ANQGSEA. With 4 bases removed from V and 7 bases from J, the gap between germline ends came to 22 bases.